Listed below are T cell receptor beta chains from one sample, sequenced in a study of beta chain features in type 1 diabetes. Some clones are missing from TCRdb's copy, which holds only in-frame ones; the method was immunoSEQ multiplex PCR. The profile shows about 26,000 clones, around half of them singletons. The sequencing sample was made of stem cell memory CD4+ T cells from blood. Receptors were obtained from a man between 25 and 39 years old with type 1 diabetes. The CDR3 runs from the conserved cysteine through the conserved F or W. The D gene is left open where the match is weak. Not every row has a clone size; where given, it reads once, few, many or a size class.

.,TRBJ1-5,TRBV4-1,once,CASRLGAQGPQPQHF,TGCGCCAGCCGCTTAGGGGCGCAGGGTCCTCAGCCCCAGCATTTT
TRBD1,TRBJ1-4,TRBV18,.,CASSPSPGTGFNEKLFF,TGTGCCAGCTCACCGAGTCCCGGGACAGGGTTTAATGAAAAACTGTTTTTT
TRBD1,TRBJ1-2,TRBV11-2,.,CASSLDPGTGGYGYTF,TGTGCCAGCAGCTTAGATCCCGGGACAGGGGGCTATGGCTACACCTTC
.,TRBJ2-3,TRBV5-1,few,CASSSTGTATDTQYF,TGCGCCAGCAGCTCCACCGGGACTGCAACAGATACGCAGTATTTT
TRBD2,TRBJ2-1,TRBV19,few,CASSMRPGLAGDNEQFF,TGTGCCAGTAGTATGCGTCCGGGACTAGCGGGGGACAATGAGCAGTTCTTC
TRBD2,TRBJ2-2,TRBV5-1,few,CASSAAGVNTGELFF,TGCGCCAGCAGCGCGGCGGGGGTAAACACCGGGGAGCTGTTTTTT
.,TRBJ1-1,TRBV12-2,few,CASRLRPGGGLNTEAFF,TGTGCAAGTCGCTTGAGGCCGGGCGGAGGTTTGAACACTGAAGCTTTCTTT
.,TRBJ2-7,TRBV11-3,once,CASSPRVAYEQYF,TGTGCCAGCAGCCCCCGCGTAGCCTACGAGCAGTACTTC
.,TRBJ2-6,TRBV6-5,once,CASSSPLGANVLTF,TGTGCCAGCAGTTCCCCTTTGGGGGCCAACGTCCTGACTTTC
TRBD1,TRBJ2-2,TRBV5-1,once,CASSLDRETGELFF,TGCGCCAGCAGCCTGGACAGGGAGACCGGGGAGCTGTTTTTT
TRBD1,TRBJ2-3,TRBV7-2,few,CASSSELGQGGTDTQYF,TGTGCCAGCAGCTCCGAACTGGGACAGGGAGGCACAGATACGCAGTATTTT
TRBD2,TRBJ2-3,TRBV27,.,CASSLGGGTDTQYF,TGTGCCAGCAGTTTAGGGGGGGGCACAGATACGCAGTATTTT
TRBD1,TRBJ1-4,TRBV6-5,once,CASSPRQGAGEKLFF,TGTGCCAGCAGTCCCAGACAGGGGGCAGGTGAAAAACTGTTTTTT
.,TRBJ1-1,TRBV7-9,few,CASSLMEGWTEAFF,TGTGCCAGCAGCCTTATGGAGGGATGGACTGAAGCTTTCTTT
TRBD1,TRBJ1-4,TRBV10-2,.,CASSERQGAMGEKLFF,TGCGCCAGCAGTGAGAGACAGGGGGCGATGGGTGAAAAACTGTTTTTT
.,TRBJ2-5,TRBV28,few,CASSFSGSGPQETQYF,TGTGCCAGCAGTTTCTCCGGGAGCGGCCCCCAAGAGACCCAGTACTTC